This T cell receptor beta chain was obtained from a study of blood T cells in healthy people across ages. On the study more broadly: With template switching, about one barcoded beta molecule was captured per two T cells.

Donation came from healthy Caucasian individuals in Russia who were aged about 6 to 100. A J-beta primer mix and a sample-barcoded 5' primer were used in a second PCR of about 6 to 12 cycles. One entry per CDR3 protein results from TCRdb running MiXCR on the 5' RACE reads. The sample has hundreds of thousands of distinct CDR3 sequences, 56% seen once. This clonotype was detected only a few times. This clonotype was obtained from a man aged 35 to 55 in good health. The specimen was blood.

The CDR3 sequence: CASSQERGIQETQYF. CDR3 bases: TGCGCCAGCAGCCAAGAGAGAGGAATCCAAGAGACCCAGTACTTC. The V call is TRBV4-1, the J call TRBJ2-5; D uncertain. The length of the CDR3 is 15 residues. The germline V gene encodes CDR1 MGHRA and CDR2 YSYEKL. The V end was cut by 0 bases, the J end by 1 base, with 9 bases between.